A selection of T cell receptor beta chains follows, all from one sample in a study of early T cells in non-severe SARS-CoV-2 infection. TCRdb re-called the 5' RACE reads through MiXCR, storing one row per CDR3 protein. The sample yields 55,000 to 75,000 distinct CDR3 sequences, approximately 9% seen once. Sequencing was done on a sample of whole blood. These receptors were collected from an adult who was a healthcare worker with PCR-confirmed SARS-CoV-2 infection or an uninfected control (not recorded which). Each CDR3 is given with its conserved first and last residue. Each record gives: CDR3 DNA, CDR3 protein, clone size, D gene, J gene, CDR3 length, V gene. D genes are given only for firm matches. Size tells how often a clone was seen (once, few, many) or the class of an expanded clone, and some rows leave it out.

DNA: TGTGCCAGCAGTGAAGTGCAGGACAGGGTTAGAGGTGAGCAGTTCTTC; CDR3: CASSEVQDRVRGEQFF; size: few; D: TRBD1; J: TRBJ2-1; length: 16; V: TRBV2
DNA: TGTGCCAGCAGTTCAAATGGCTACACCTTC; CDR3: CASSSNGYTF; size: many; D: .; J: TRBJ1-2; length: 10; V: TRBV28
DNA: TGTGCCAGCAGTTTACAGGTTTTAGATACTGAAGCTTTCTTT; CDR3: CASSLQVLDTEAFF; size: many; D: .; J: TRBJ1-1; length: 14; V: TRBV12-3/TRBV12-4
DNA: TGTGCCAGCAGCCAAGGACAGAGGAATTCACCCCTCCACTTT; CDR3: CASSQGQRNSPLHF; size: many; D: .; J: TRBJ1-6; length: 14; V: TRBV3-1
DNA: TGCGCCAGCAGTGAGAACACGATGAACACTGAAGCTTTCTTT; CDR3: CASSENTMNTEAFF; size: many; D: .; J: TRBJ1-1; length: 14; V: TRBV10-1
DNA: TGTGCCATCAGTGATTTAGACAGGCTGACCACTGAAGCTTTCTTT; CDR3: CAISDLDRLTTEAFF; size: few; D: .; J: TRBJ1-1; length: 15; V: TRBV10-3
DNA: TGTGCCAGCAGTCCCGGAGAGGGGGCTGGGACCAAAAACATTCAGTACTTC; CDR3: CASSPGEGAGTKNIQYF; size: many; D: TRBD1; J: TRBJ2-4; length: 17; V: TRBV12-3/TRBV12-4
DNA: TGTGCCAGCAGTTTAGGATGGCCAGGGTCCACAGATACGCAGTATTTT; CDR3: CASSLGWPGSTDTQYF; size: .; D: .; J: TRBJ2-3; length: 16; V: TRBV12-3/TRBV12-4
DNA: TGTGCCAGCCGACGGGCTAGCGGGGGCAATGAGCAGTTCTTC; CDR3: CASRRASGGNEQFF; size: .; D: TRBD2; J: TRBJ2-1; length: 14; V: TRBV12-3/TRBV12-4
DNA: TGTGCCAGCAGCTTAGAACCAGGTTTGAACACTGAAGCTTTCTTT; CDR3: CASSLEPGLNTEAFF; size: few; D: .; J: TRBJ1-1; length: 15; V: TRBV7-2
DNA: TGTGCCAGCAGTTCCCTCCGTTCTGGGGCCAACGTCCTGACTTTC; CDR3: CASSSLRSGANVLTF; size: medium-sized; D: .; J: TRBJ2-6; length: 15; V: TRBV12-3/TRBV12-4
DNA: TGTGCCAGCAGTGGGCTGAGTAGCTCTGGGGCCAACGTCCTGACTTTC; CDR3: CASSGLSSSGANVLTF; size: few; D: .; J: TRBJ2-6; length: 16; V: TRBV27
DNA: TGCAGCGTTGGGTGGCAGAACACTGAAGCTTTCTTT; CDR3: CSVGWQNTEAFF; size: many; D: .; J: TRBJ1-1; length: 12; V: TRBV29-1
DNA: TGTGCCAGCAGCTCGGGACTAGCGGGGGCCGTCTCAGAGACCCAGTACTTC; CDR3: CASSSGLAGAVSETQYF; size: many; D: TRBD2; J: TRBJ2-5; length: 17; V: TRBV13
DNA: TGTGCCAGCTCCCTCGCCCGCCGACATGGCTACACCTTC; CDR3: CASSLARRHGYTF; size: medium-sized; D: .; J: TRBJ1-2; length: 13; V: TRBV12-3/TRBV12-4